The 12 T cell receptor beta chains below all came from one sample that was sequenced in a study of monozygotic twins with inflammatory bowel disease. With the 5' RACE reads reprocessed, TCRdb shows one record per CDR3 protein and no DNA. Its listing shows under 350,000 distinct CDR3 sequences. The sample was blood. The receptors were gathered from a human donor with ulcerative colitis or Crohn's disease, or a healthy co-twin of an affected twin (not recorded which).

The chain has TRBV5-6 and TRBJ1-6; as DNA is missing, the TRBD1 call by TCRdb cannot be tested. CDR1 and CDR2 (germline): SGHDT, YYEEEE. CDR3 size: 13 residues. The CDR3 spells CASSSTENSPLHF. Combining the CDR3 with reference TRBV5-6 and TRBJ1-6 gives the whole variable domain DAGVTQSPTHLIKTRGQQVTLRCSPKSGHDTVSWYQQALGQGPQFIFQYYEEEERQRGNFPDRFSGHQFPNYSSELNVNALLLGDSALYLCASSSTENSPLHFGNGTRLTVT.

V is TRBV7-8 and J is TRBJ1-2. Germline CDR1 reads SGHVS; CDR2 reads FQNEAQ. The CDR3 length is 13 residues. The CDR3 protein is CASSLGFGYGYTF.

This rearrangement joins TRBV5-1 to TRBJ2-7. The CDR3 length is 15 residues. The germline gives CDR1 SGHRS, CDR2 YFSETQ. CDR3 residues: CASSFLRQKSYEQYF.

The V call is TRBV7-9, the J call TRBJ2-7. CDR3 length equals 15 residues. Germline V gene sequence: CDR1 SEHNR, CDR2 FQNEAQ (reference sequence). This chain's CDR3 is CASSLAGAVPYEQYF.

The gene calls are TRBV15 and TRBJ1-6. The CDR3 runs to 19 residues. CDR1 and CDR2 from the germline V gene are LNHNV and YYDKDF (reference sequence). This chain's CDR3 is CATSRPPDGGGSYNSPLHF. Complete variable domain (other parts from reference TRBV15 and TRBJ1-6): DAMVIQNPRYQVTQFGKPVTLSCSQTLNHNVMYWYQQKSSQAPKLLFHYYDKDFNNEADTPDNFQSRRPNTSFCFLDIRSPGLGDTAMYLCATSRPPDGGGSYNSPLHFGNGTRLTVT.

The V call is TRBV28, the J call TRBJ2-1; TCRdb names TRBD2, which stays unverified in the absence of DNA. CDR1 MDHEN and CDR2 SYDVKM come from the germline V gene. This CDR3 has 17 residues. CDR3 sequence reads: CASSLRPGTSGENEQFF.

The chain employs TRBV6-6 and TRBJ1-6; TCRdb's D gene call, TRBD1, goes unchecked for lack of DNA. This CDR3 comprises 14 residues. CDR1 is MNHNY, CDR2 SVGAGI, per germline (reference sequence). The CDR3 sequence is CAHRVGGANSPLHF.

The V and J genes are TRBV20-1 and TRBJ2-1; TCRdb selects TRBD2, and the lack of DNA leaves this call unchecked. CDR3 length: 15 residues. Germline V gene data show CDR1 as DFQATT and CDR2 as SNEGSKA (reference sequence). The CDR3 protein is CSAPGGTSAPHEQFF.

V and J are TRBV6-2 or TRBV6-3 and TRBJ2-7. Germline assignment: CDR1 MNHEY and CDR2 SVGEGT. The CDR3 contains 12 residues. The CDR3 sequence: CASGVRTYEQYF.

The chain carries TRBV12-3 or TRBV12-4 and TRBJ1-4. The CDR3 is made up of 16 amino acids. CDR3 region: CASSLRNGATNEKLFF.

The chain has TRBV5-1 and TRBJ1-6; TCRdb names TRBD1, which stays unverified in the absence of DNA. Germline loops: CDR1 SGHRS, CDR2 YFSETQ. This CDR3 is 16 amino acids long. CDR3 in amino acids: CASSLQIRVVGSPLHF.

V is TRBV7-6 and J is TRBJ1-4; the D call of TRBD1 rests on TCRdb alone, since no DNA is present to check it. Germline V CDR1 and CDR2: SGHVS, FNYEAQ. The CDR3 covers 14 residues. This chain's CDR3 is CASSSQGSHEKLFF.